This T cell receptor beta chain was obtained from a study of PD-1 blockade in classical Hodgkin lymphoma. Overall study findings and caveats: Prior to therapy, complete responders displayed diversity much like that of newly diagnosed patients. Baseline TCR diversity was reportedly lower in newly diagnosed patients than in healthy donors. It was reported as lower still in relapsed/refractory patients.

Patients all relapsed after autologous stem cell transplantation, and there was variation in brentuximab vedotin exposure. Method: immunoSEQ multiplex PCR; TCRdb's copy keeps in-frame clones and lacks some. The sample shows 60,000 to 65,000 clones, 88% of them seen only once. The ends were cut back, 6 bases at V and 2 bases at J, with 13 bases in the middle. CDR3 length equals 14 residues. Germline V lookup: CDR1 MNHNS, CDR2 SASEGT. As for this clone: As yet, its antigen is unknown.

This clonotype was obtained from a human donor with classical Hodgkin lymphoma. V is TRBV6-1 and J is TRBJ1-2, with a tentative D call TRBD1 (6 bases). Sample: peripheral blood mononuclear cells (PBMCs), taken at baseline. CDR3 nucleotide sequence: TGTGCCAGCAGGGGAGACAGGAGAAACTATGGCTACACCTTC. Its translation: CASRGDRRNYGYTF.